Listed here is a single T cell receptor beta chain. This clone came up a few times. Its binding antigen is unknown. Within one base of it there is no much larger clone, and no base qualities were kept. The library was generated by the immunoSEQ multiplex PCR assay. The multiplex PCR relied on a mix of 60 forward primers for TCR Vbeta segments and 13 reverse primers for TCR Jbeta segments. A multiplex PCR assay on genomic DNA amplified the CDR3 region of rearranged TCR beta genes. The amplified TCR beta libraries were sequenced on the Illumina HiSeq System as 87-base-pair reads. Processing in the source paper ran as follows. A later analysis counted about 80 million unique TCR beta chains across the 600 to 850 repertoires, and some 11 million of these chains were shared by at least two donors. A nearest-neighbor algorithm error-corrected the raw reads and collapsed the reads into unique sequences, merging closely related sequences to remove PCR and sequencing errors. To assign V, D and J gene segments, CDR3 sequences were aligned to IMGT reference sequences. For a sequence to be retained, a match of at least six nucleotides was required to both a V gene segment and a J gene segment. Rearrangements were called productive when the CDR3 lacked stop codons and stayed in frame with V and J; all others were non-productive. Following IMGT convention, CDR3 was defined as the stretch from the second conserved V-encoded cysteine up to the conserved J-encoded phenylalanine. The earlier analysis of a few hundred of the donors excluded any sequence lacking an unambiguous match to a single V gene segment. In an earlier analysis of some 590 of the donors, V segments were called functional above 56.7% productive rearrangements and were called segregating when the between-donor standard deviation exceeded 5%. A statistical classification framework was built to diagnose cytomegalovirus status from the catalog of TCR beta chain sequences. In a later analysis, TCR nucleotide sequences were compared against IMGT/GENE-DB human TR gene sequences so that V and J genes could be assigned. The TCRdist pipeline was used in a later analysis to assign CDR3 sequences and most-parsimonious VDJ recombination scenarios. In a later analysis, each TCR beta chain was defined by its CDR3 amino acid sequence together with its V-gene family, and reads lacking a unique V-gene family were excluded. As a way to deal with suspected cross-contamination and a sequencing artifact, a later analysis dropped hundreds of nucleotide sequences that were highly shared and had low generation probability. For each public chain, a later analysis derived a clonal expansion index from normalized ranks of inferred template counts within each repertoire. Generation probabilities in a later analysis came from a VDJ recombination model fitted to out-of-frame rearrangements, and those results were checked against IGoR. Hypergeometric tests were used in a later analysis to score TCR-TCR, TCR-HLA and TCR-CMV co-occurrence, with a repertoire-size bias correction applied to the TCR pairs. False discovery rates were estimated in a later analysis by permuting HLA or CMV assignments 20 times. In a later analysis, co-occurring TCRs were grouped using DBSCAN, with TCRdist sequence similarity added in when clustering inside HLA-allele-positive subsets. Co-occurrence clustering excluded repertoires with fewer than 30,000 or more than 120,000 public chains, plus five with anomalous nucleotide sharing. This immuneACCESS table, as held by TCRdb, lists in-frame sequences with V and J called but not all clones. Of the missing ones, under half trace to an unresolved V gene in checked studies; the others have no known cause. That table is the source of V, J and clone size, and D and trimming were worked out from the DNA. The sample table contains roughly 180,000 clones; only one count was recorded for approximately 80% of them. The ten largest clones add up to about 0.82% of the sample.

The cohort was made up of roughly 670 healthy bone marrow donors. Cohort members were all nominally healthy when sampled, although unrecorded immune exposures were likely present. The donor tested CMV seronegative and was one of the 352 seronegative cohort members. A peripheral blood sample was collected from each donor, and TCR beta sequencing was performed on peripheral blood mononuclear cells. Genomic DNA extraction from the blood cell samples was performed with the Qiagen DNeasy Blood Extraction Kit. The CDR3 numbers 13 residues from cysteine through phenylalanine. Here the CDR3 DNA is all that survives: 39 bases in frame from base 1. Relative to germline, V is missing 9 bases and J is missing 3 bases, with 6 bases of the junction outside any gene match. CDR1 and CDR2 are drawn from the germline V gene: SGHTA, FQGNSA. The sample originates from a study of cytomegalovirus exposure and HLA in healthy donors (dated by TCRdb to 2017 to 2019). As for the study more broadly: An earlier analysis of 587 of the donors reported around 280 Gb of sequence data and 90 million to 120 million unique TCR beta sequences obtained from about 179 million T cells. About 300 gigabases of sequencing data and tens of millions of unique TCR sequences were included in an early release covering about 700 HLA-typed donors. Of the roughly 390 genotyped donors, 75% to 85% were placed in the genetic ancestry cluster associated with self-reported Caucasian donors. The study aimed to test whether cataloging public T cell receptors could reveal signatures of past pathogen exposure. Using immunosequencing, the study profiled T cell repertoires from fewer than 850 subjects and related those repertoires to cytomegalovirus serostatus. In addition to the first cohort of about 650 subjects, a separate validation cohort of 120 different subjects was used. To predict cytomegalovirus infection status, the study combined high-throughput TCR immunosequencing, statistical association of individual TCRs with disease status, and machine learning. A later analysis re-examined previously published TCR beta repertoires from 500 to 700 donors and added high-resolution HLA genotyping to investigate patterns of TCR occurrence. The later analysis used no new phenotypic data to find candidate immune exposures, relying instead on TCR beta sequences and their occurrence across donors. An earlier analysis of around 540 of the donors applied high-throughput TCR beta sequencing to assess whether each TCR beta V gene segment acted as functional or pseudogenic. Alongside the repertoire data, information on donor age, sex, ethnicity and CMV serostatus was compiled. A later genetic analysis used genome-wide SNP genotypes for about 65% of the roughly 700 donors, treating that subset as a discovery cohort. Every discovery cohort repertoire had been produced on one sequencing platform. Both class I and class II loci were covered by HLA typing, at four-digit resolution. The number of donors typed differed by locus, with 629-630 for A, B, C, DRB1 and DQB1, around 500 for DQA1, 600 to 610 for DPA1, and roughly 450 for DPB1. Five DR-DQ haplotypes were handled as single units for association and clustering, since linkage in the cohort was strong. Among about 400 genotyped donors of the cohort, an average of roughly 230,000 unique TCR beta nucleotide sequences was sequenced per donor, of which roughly 17% were non-productive.

Here is what the overall study found, with its caveats: Cytomegalovirus status was reported to be diagnosed by the classifier with high specificity and sensitivity in both the original and validation cohorts. According to a later analysis, most CMV-associated TCR beta chains appeared to be HLA-restricted, and the HLA associations seemed to be driven largely by CMV exposure. A group of highly shared sequence variants was considered likely to be a technical artifact of the sequencing pipeline. In vitro tests confirmed that three of the cytomegalovirus-associated TCR beta chains recognize cytomegalovirus antigens. Strong co-occurrence of HLA alleles, especially DR and DQ, made assigning TCR associations to individual alleles difficult. Only TCR beta chains were sequenced in this cohort, and the absence of alpha or paired-chain data limited detectable features. The only immune exposure information available for the cohort was CMV serostatus. In an earlier analysis of around 600 of the donors, most TCR beta V segments were observed in productive rearrangements about 87% or about 30% of the time, broadly matching IMGT annotations. Sequencing depth was assumed to be roughly uniform across donors in the presence/absence analyses, though that assumption may not hold. In a later analysis, TCR association rates were found to vary across HLA loci, with the most associated TCRs seen for DRB1 alleles and the fewest for HLA-C alleles. In the study, some 160 TCR beta chains were listed as associated with cytomegalovirus. V-gene and J-gene trimming of TCR beta chains was associated with a missense DCLRE1C variant in a later genetic analysis, and the association was replicated in an independent cohort. Specific HLA alleles were associated with 15,000 to 20,000 TCR beta sequences at a false discovery rate of 0.05 in a later analysis. A further reported finding was that TCR beta sequences accurately predicted the HLA-A and HLA-B alleles for most subjects in the first cohort. The 87-base-pair reads could not distinguish some IMGT-functional V segments, including TRBV6-2 and TRBV6-3, so those segments were excluded. Most TCR sequences were observed very rarely across donors, whereas some public TCRs were present in many individuals. Compared with the approximately 670-donor mean, donors in an Asian-associated ancestry cluster had fewer N-insertions in productive TCRs, according to a later genetic analysis. Because HLA typing was missing for some donors at each locus, association tests included only the typed subset. It was suggested by the authors that the approach could potentially be generalized to other disease states and immunological phenotypes. In a later analysis, HLA-associated TCR beta chains showed more clonal expansion and lower generation probabilities than non-associated chains that were equally common. In a later analysis, several top co-occurrence clusters were reported to appear linked to parvovirus B19, influenza, CMV and Epstein-Barr virus. Linkage disequilibrium might explain the correlated functional status among segregating V segments, but an unknown experimental factor could not be ruled out. The earlier analysis of 587 of the donors excluded roughly 17 rarely observed V segments, including chromosome 9 orphons, because counts were too low.

The receptor's source is a woman aged 18-29 years in good health and CMV-seronegative. The specimen sequenced was PBMCs. Recombination joined TRBV7-2 with TRBJ2-5, and 8 junction bases match TRBD1. The CDR3 protein sequence reads: CASKTGVEETQYF. The DNA sequence is TGTGCCAGTAAGACAGGGGTAGAAGAGACCCAGTACTTC.